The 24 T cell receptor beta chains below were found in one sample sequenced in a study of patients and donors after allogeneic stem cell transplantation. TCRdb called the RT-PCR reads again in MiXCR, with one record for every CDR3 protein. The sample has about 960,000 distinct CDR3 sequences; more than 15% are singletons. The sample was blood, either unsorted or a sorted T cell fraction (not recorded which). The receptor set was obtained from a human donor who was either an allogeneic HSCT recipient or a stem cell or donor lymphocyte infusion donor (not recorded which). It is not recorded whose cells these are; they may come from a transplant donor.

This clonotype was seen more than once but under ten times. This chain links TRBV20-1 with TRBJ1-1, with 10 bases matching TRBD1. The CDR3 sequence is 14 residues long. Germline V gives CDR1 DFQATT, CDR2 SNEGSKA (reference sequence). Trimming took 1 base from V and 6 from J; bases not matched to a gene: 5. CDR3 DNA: TGCAGTGCTAGAGTTGGGACAGGGGTTTCTGAAGCTTTCTTT. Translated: CSARVGTGVSEAFF.

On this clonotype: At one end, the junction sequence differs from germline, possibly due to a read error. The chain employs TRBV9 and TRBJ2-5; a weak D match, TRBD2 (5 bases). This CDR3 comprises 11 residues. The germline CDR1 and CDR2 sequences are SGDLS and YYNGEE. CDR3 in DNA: TGTGCCAGCAGCGTAGGGGAGACCCAGAACTTC. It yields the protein CASSVGETQNF.

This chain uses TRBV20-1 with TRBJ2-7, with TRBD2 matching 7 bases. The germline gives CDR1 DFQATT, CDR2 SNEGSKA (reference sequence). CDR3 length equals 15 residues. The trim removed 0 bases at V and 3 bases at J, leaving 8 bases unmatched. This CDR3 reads CSARDGRGRFYEQYF. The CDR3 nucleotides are TGCAGTGCTAGAGATGGGAGGGGCCGATTCTACGAGCAGTACTTC.

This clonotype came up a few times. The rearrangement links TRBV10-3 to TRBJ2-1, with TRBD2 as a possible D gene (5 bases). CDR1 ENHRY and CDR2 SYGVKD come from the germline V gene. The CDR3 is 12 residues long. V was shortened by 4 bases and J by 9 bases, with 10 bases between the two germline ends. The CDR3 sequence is CAISGGKIEQFF. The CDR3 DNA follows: TGTGCCATCAGTGGAGGGAAGATTGAGCAGTTCTTC.

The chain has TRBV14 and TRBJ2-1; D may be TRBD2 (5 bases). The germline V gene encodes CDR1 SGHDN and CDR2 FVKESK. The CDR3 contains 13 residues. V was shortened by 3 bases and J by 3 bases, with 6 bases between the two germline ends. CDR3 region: CASSQTNYNEQFF. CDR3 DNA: TGTGCCAGCAGCCAGACTAACTACAATGAGCAGTTCTTC.

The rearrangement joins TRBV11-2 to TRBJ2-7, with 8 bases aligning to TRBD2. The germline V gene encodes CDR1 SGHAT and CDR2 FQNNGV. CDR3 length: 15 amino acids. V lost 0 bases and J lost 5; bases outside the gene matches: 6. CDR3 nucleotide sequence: TGTGCCAGCAGCTTAGATACGGGAGGGCCTGACGAGCAGTACTTC. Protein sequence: CASSLDTGGPDEQYF. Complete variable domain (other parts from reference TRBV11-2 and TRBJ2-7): EAGVAQSPRYKIIEKRQSVAFWCNPISGHATLYWYQQILGQGPKLLIQFQNNGVVDDSQLPKDRFSAERLKGVDSTLKIQPAKLEDSAVYLCASSLDTGGPDEQYFGPGTRLTVT.

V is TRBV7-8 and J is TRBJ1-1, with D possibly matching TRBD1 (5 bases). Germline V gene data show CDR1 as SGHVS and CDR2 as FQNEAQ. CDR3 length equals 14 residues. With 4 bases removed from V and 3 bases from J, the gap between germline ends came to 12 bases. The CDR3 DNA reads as TGTGCCAGCAGCTCGTGGACGGGGGACACTGAAGCTTTCTTT. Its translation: CASSSWTGDTEAFF.

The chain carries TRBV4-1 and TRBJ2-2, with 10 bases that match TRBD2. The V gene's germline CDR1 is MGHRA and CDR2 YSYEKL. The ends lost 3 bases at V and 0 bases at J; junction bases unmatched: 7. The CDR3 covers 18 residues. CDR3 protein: CASSHRTSGRSNTGELFF. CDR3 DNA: TGCGCCAGCAGCCATCGGACTAGCGGCCGATCGAACACCGGGGAGCTGTTTTTT.

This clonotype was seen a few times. The CDR3 DNA reads as TGCAGTGCAACCGGGACCGCGTACTCCTACGAGCAGTACTTC. Protein sequence: CSATGTAYSYEQYF. This chain joins TRBV20-1 and TRBJ2-7, with D perhaps TRBD1 or TRBD2 (5 bases each). This CDR3 is 14 amino acids long. CDR1 and CDR2 (germline): DFQATT, SNEGSKA (reference sequence). V shed 6 bases and J shed 0 bases, with 15 bases lying between them.

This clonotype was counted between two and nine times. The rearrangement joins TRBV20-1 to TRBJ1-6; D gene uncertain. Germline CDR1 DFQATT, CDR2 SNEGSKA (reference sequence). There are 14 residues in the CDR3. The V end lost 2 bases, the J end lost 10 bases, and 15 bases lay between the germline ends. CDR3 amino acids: CSARKGSGGSPLHF. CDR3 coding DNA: TGCAGTGCTAGAAAGGGTAGTGGAGGCTCACCCCTCCACTTT.

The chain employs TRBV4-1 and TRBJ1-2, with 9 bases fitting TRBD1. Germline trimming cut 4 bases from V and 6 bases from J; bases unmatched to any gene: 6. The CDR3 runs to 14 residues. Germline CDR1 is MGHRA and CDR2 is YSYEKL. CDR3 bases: TGCGCCAGCAGCCGTACACAGGGGGCGCATGGCTACACCTTC. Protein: CASSRTQGAHGYTF.

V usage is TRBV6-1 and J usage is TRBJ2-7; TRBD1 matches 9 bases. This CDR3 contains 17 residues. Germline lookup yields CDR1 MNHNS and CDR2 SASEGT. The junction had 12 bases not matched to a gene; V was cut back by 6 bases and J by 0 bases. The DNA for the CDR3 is TGTGCCAGCAGCCACCAGGGGACAGGGCCCCTCTCCTACGAGCAGTACTTC. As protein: CASSHQGTGPLSYEQYF.

This chain's CDR3 is CASSGGSSLRGETQYF. CDR3 DNA sequence: TGTGCCAGCAGCGGGGGGAGTTCCCTAAGAGGGGAGACCCAGTACTTC. The chain is built from TRBV9 and TRBJ2-5; D could derive from TRBD1 or TRBD2 (5 bases each). Trimming removed 3 bases at V and 5 bases at J, with 20 bases between. The CDR3 is 16 amino acids. Germline lookup yields CDR1 SGDLS and CDR2 YYNGEE.

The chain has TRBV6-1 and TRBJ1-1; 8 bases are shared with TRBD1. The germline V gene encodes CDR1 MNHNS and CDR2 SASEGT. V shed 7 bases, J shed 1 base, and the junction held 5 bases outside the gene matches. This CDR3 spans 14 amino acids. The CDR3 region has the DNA TGTGCCAGCACCGGGGACAGGAGGAACACTGAAGCTTTCTTT. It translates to CASTGDRRNTEAFF.

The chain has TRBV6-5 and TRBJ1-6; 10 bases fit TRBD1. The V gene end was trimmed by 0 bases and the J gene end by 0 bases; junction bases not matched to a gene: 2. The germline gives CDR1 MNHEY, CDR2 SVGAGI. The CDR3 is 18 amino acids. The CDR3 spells CASSYSGQGSSYNSPLHF. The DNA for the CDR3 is TGTGCCAGCAGTTACTCGGGACAGGGGAGCTCCTATAATTCACCCCTCCACTTT.

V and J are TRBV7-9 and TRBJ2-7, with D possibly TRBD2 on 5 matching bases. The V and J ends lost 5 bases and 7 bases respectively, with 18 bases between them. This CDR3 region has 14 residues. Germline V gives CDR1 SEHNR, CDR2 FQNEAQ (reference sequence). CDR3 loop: CASSATRGLGEQYF. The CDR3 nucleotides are TGTGCCAGCAGCGCCACCCGGGGTTTAGGAGAGCAGTACTTC.

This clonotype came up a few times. The CDR3 loop reads CASSLLGLAGDTQYF. DNA for the CDR3: TGTGCCAGCAGTCTTTTGGGGCTAGCGGGAGATACGCAGTATTTT. The chain employs TRBV2 and TRBJ2-3; 8 bases match TRBD2. V lost 5 bases, J lost 5 bases, and 9 bases stayed unmatched. Germline V lookup: CDR1 SNHLY, CDR2 FYNNEI. This CDR3 has 15 residues.

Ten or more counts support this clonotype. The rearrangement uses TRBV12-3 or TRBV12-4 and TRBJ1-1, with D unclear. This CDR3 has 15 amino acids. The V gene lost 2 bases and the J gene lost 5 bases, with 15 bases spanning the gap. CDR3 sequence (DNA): TGTGCCAGCAGTTTATATTCGGGGAGGTGGACTGAAGCTTTCTTT. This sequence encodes CASSLYSGRWTEAFF.

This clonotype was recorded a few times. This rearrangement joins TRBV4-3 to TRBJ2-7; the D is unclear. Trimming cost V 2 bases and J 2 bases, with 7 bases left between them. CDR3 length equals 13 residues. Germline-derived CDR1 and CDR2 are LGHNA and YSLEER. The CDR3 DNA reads TGCGCCAGCAGCCAAAGTCAAGCCTACGAGCAGTACTTC. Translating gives CASSQSQAYEQYF.

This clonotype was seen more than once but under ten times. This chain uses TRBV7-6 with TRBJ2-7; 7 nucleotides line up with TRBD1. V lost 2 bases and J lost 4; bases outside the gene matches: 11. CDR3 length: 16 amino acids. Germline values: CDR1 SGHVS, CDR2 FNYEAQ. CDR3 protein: CASSLWAGTVLYEQYF. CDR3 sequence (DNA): TGTGCCAGCAGCTTATGGGCCGGGACAGTCTTATACGAGCAGTACTTC. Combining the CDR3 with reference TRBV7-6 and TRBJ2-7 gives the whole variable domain GAGVSQSPRYKVTKRGQDVALRCDPISGHVSLYWYRQALGQGPEFLTYFNYEAQQDKSGLPNDRFSAERPEGSISTLTIQRTEQRDSAMYRCASSLWAGTVLYEQYFGPGTRLTVT.

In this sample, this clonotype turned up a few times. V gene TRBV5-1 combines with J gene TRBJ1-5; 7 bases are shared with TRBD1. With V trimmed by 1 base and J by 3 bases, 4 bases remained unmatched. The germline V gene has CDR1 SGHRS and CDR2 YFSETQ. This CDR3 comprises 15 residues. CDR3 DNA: TGCGCCAGCAGCTTGATGACAGGGATCAATCAGCCCCAGCATTTT. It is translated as CASSLMTGINQPQHF.

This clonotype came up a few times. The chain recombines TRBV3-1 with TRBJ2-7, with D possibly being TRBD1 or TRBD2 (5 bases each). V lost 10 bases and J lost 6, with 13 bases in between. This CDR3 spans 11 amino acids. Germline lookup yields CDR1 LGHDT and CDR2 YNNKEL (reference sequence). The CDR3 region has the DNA TGTGCCACCACAGGCCGGGGCGAGCAGTACTTC. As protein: CATTGRGEQYF.

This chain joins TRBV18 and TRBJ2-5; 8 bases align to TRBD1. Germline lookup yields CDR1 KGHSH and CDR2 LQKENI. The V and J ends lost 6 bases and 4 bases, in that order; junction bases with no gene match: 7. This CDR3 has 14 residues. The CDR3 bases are TGTGCCAGCTCGCGACAGGGGCCCGGAGAGACCCAGTACTTC. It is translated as CASSRQGPGETQYF.

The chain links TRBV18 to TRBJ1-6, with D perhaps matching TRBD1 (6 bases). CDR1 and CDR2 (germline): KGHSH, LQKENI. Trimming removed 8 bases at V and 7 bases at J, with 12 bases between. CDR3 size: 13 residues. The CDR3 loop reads CASQGSRNSPLHF. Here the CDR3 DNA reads TGTGCCAGCCAGGGGTCCAGGAATTCACCCCTCCACTTT.